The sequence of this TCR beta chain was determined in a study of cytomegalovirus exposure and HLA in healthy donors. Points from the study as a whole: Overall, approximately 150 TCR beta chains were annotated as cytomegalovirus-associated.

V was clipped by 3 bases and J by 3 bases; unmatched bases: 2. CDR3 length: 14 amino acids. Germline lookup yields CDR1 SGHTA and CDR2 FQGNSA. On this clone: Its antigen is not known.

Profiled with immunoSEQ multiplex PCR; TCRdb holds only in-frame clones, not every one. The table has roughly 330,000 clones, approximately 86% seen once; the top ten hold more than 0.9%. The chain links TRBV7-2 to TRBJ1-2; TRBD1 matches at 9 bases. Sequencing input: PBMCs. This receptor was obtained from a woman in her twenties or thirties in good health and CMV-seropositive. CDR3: CASSLDRGDYGYTF. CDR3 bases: TGTGCCAGCAGCTTGGACAGGGGCGACTATGGCTACACCTTC.